A single sample is the source of the 18 T cell receptor beta chains below, sequenced in a study of OX40 agonist ivuxolimab in advanced cancers. TCRdb's table, derived via immunoSEQ multiplex PCR, lists solely in-frame clones and lacks some. This sample has under 75,000 clones, with just over 85% found just once. The specimen was CD4+ or CD8+ T cells sorted from blood, collected in a trial of the OX40 agonist ivuxolimab. These receptors were taken from an adult with an advanced solid tumor such as melanoma, head and neck, liver or kidney cancer.

In this sample, this clone turned up a few times. V is TRBV28 and J is TRBJ2-7; no clear D gene. CDR1 MDHEN and CDR2 SYDVKM come from the germline V gene. Trimming took off 4 bases at V and 3 bases at J, with 4 bases between the two ends. The length of the CDR3 is 11 residues. The CDR3 sequence is CASSSVYEQYF. CDR3 in DNA: TGTGCCAGCAGTTCCGTCTACGAGCAGTACTTC.

The CDR3 DNA reads as TGTGCCAGCAGCGTACTTGGCGGGAGGGCAACAGATACGCAGTATTTT. This translates into CASSVLGGRATDTQYF. The rearrangement joins TRBV9 to TRBJ2-3; 9 nucleotides agree with TRBD2. The germline V gene encodes CDR1 SGDLS and CDR2 YYNGEE. Trimming cost V 1 base and J 3 bases; bases outside gene matches: 6. This CDR3 has 16 residues.

The chain links TRBV2 to TRBJ2-3; perhaps TRBD1 as D (6 bases). The CDR3 is made up of 13 amino acids. CDR1 and CDR2 from the germline V gene are SNHLY and FYNNEI. The V gene lost 7 bases and the J gene lost 3 bases, with 11 bases spanning the gap. CDR3 DNA: TGTGCCAGCACCTCGGACAGAACAGATACGCAGTATTTT. Translating gives CASTSDRTDTQYF.

J is TRBJ2-7 and V is TRBV29-1; D possibly corresponds to TRBD2 (6 bases). CDR1 and CDR2 from the germline V gene are SQVTM and ANQGSEA. The CDR3 is 11 residues long. Between the trimmed V and J ends, which lost 6 bases and 11 bases, there was a span of 17 bases. CDR3 sequence: CSVGDLKSEYF. CDR3 in DNA: TGCAGCGTGGGGGACTTAAAGAGTGAGTACTTC.

V and J are TRBV5-8 and TRBJ2-7; TRBD2 matches 8 bases. Per the germline V gene, CDR1 is SGHTS and CDR2 is YDEGEE. This CDR3 comprises 15 residues. V shed 4 bases, J shed 7 bases, and the junction held 13 bases outside the gene matches. CDR3 bases: TGTGCCAGCAGCCAAAGCGGGAGCTCCCGGGAGGAGCAGTACTTC. Translation: CASSQSGSSREEQYF.

This chain links TRBV5-1 with TRBJ2-2; D is uncertain. The length of the CDR3 is 14 residues. The germline V and J ends were trimmed by 1 base and 1 base, with 5 bases remaining between them. Per germline, CDR1 SGHRS and CDR2 YFSETQ. The CDR3 nucleotides are TGCGCCAGCAGCTTGAGAGGGAACACCGGGGAGCTGTTTTTT. It specifies CASSLRGNTGELFF. Variable domain in full (rest from reference TRBV5-1 and TRBJ2-2): KAGVTQTPRYLIKTRGQQVTLSCSPISGHRSVSWYQQTPGQGLQFLFEYFSETQRNKGNFPGRFSGRQFSNSRSEMNVSTLELGDSALYLCASSLRGNTGELFFGEGSRLTVL.

This clone was recorded once. The chain employs TRBV5-1 and TRBJ2-1; 8 bases align to TRBD1. The CDR3 covers 15 residues. Unmatched junction bases numbered 2, after V lost 3 bases and J lost 0 bases. Germline loops: CDR1 SGHRS, CDR2 YFSETQ. The CDR3 protein is CASSSGQGSYNEQFF. As DNA, the CDR3 is TGCGCCAGCAGCTCTGGACAGGGCTCCTACAATGAGCAGTTCTTC.

This sequence joins TRBV27 and TRBJ2-5, with 12 bases aligning to TRBD2. CDR3 length: 15 residues. The junction had 4 bases not matched to a gene; V was cut back by 5 bases and J by 3 bases. The V gene's germline CDR1 is MNHEY and CDR2 SMNVEV (reference sequence). The CDR3 DNA sequence: TGTGCCAGCAGTCTAAGACTAGCGGGGGAAGAGACCCAGTACTTC. Translating it yields CASSLRLAGEETQYF.

The chain uses TRBV6-5 and TRBJ2-7; a weak D match, TRBD2 (5 bases). Trimming left V 2 bases short and J 3 bases short, with 11 bases between. Germline V gene sequence: CDR1 MNHEY, CDR2 SVGAGI. This CDR3 comprises 14 residues. CDR3 bases: TGTGCCAGCAGTTACAAGCGGCGCGACTACGAGCAGTACTTC. Encoded protein: CASSYKRRDYEQYF.

A single count supports this clone. V usage is TRBV19 and J usage is TRBJ2-6; D is perhaps TRBD2 (6 bases). This CDR3 is built from 16 residues. Germline CDR1 reads LNHDA; CDR2 reads SQIVND (reference sequence). With 5 bases removed from V and 1 base from J, the gap between germline ends came to 12 bases. Written as DNA, the CDR3 is TGTGCCAGTAGTGACTGGAGGGGTTCTGGGGCCAACGTCCTGACTTTC. Translating it yields CASSDWRGSGANVLTF.

This chain links TRBV7-3 with TRBJ2-3; 8 positions match TRBD2. Unmatched junction bases numbered 12, after V lost 1 base and J lost 3 bases. This CDR3 contains 18 residues. Germline assignment: CDR1 SGHTA and CDR2 FQGTGA. The CDR3 sequence is CASSLSPRLARETDTQYF. The CDR3 DNA is TGTGCCAGCAGCTTAAGTCCGAGACTAGCGCGAGAGACAGATACGCAGTATTTT.

This clone was counted a single time. The rearrangement uses TRBV7-2 and TRBJ2-1; no clear D. CDR3 size: 13 residues. V was clipped by 0 bases and J by 7 bases, with 7 bases between them. The germline CDR1 and CDR2 sequences are SGHTA and FQGNSA. CDR3 sequence: CASSLAKENEQFF. DNA of the CDR3: TGTGCCAGCAGCTTAGCGAAGGAGAATGAGCAGTTCTTC.

This clone has just one count. The chain recombines TRBV7-9 with TRBJ2-2; possible D gene TRBD2, 7 bases. V shed 6 bases and J shed 3 bases, with 14 bases lying between them. The CDR3 has 15 residues. Germline-derived CDR1 and CDR2 are SEHNR and FQNEAQ (reference sequence). The CDR3 DNA sequence: TGTGCCAGCAGTAGGGGGGGCCTCGACACCGGGGAGCTGTTTTTT. Its translation is CASSRGGLDTGELFF.

The chain carries TRBV7-2 and TRBJ1-1; 7 bases match TRBD1. The CDR3 sequence is 14 residues long. Germline loops: CDR1 SGHTA, CDR2 FQGNSA. Trimming took 1 base from V and 5 from J; bases not matched to a gene: 4. CDR3 in DNA: TGTGCCAGCAGCTTAGAGGGGGCAGGTACTGAAGCTTTCTTT. Its translation: CASSLEGAGTEAFF.

V and J are TRBV18 and TRBJ2-7, with D possibly being TRBD1 (5 bases). There are 15 residues in the CDR3. V lost 2 bases to trimming and J lost 2 bases, with 13 bases between them. The germline CDR1 and CDR2 sequences are KGHSH and LQKENI. DNA of the CDR3: TGTGCCAGCTCACCAGGGCTGCAGGGCCCCTACGAGCAGTACTTC. Amino acids: CASSPGLQGPYEQYF.

V gene TRBV29-1 combines with J gene TRBJ1-2; D unclear. The germline gives CDR1 SQVTM, CDR2 ANQGSEA. The CDR3 is 8 residues long. V shed 4 bases and J shed 7 bases, with 1 base lying between them. CDR3 DNA sequence: TGCAGCGTTGGTGGCTACACCTTC. Its protein product is CSVGGYTF. Looking up the rest from reference TRBV29-1 and TRBJ1-2 gives the full variable domain: SAVISQKPSRDICQRGTSLTIQCQVDSQVTMMFWYRQQPGQSLTLIATANQGSEATYESGFVIDKFPISRPNLTFSTLTVSNMSPEDSSIYLCSVGGYTFGSGTRLTVV.

This clone was picked up one time. The chain has TRBV19 and TRBJ2-7; 13 bases match TRBD2. The V gene's germline CDR1 is LNHDA and CDR2 SQIVND (reference sequence). The V and J ends lost 10 bases and 3 bases, in that order; junction bases with no gene match: 3. The CDR3 contains 13 residues. The DNA of the CDR3 is TGTGCCACCCGACTAGCGGGAGGCTACGAGCAGTACTTC. Protein: CATRLAGGYEQYF.

The rearrangement links TRBV11-2 to TRBJ2-1; D uncertain. The V gene's germline CDR1 is SGHAT and CDR2 FQNNGV. There are 11 residues in the CDR3. Deletions cut 2 bases from V and 13 bases from J, with 9 bases between. This chain's CDR3 is CASSLRAPQFF. The CDR3 bases are TGTGCCAGCAGCTTACGGGCGCCCCAGTTCTTC.